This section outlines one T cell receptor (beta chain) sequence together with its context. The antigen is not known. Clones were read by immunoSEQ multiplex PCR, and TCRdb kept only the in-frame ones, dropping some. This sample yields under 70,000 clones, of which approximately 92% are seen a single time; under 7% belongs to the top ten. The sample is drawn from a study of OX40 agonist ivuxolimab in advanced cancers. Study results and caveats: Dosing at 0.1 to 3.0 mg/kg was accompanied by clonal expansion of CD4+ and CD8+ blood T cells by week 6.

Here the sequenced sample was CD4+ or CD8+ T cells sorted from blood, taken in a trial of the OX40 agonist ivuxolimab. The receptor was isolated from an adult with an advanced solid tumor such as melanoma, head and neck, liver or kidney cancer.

Here the CDR3 DNA reads TGTGCCAGCAGCTTAGACTACAAGGTCTGGGGAGATGACTATGGCTACACCTTC. Protein sequence: CASSLDYKVWGDDYGYTF. This chain uses TRBV7-9 with TRBJ1-2; D not resolved. Per the germline V gene, CDR1 is SEHNR and CDR2 is FQNEAQ (reference sequence). The CDR3 length is 18 residues. Trimming removed 1 base at V and 3 bases at J, with 21 bases between.